This T cell receptor (beta chain) was sequenced for a study of OX40 agonist ivuxolimab in advanced cancers. In the study overall: Among those enrolled, mean age was about 63 years (range 23 to 79) and about 79% were male.

The protocol was immunoSEQ multiplex PCR, while the TCRdb copy is restricted to in-frame clones and leaves out a portion. The sample records around 65,000 clones, 90% being singletons. CDR1 is LGHNA, CDR2 YNFKEQ, per germline. V gave up 4 bases and J gave up 2 bases; unmatched junction bases: 8. This CDR3 has 16 residues. Sequenced here: CD4+ or CD8+ T cells sorted from blood, sampled in a trial of the OX40 agonist ivuxolimab. The clonotype was recovered from an adult with an advanced solid tumor such as melanoma, head and neck, liver or kidney cancer. The chain has TRBV4-2 and TRBJ2-5, with TRBD2 matching 9 bases. The CDR3 DNA reads as TGTGCCAGCAGCCTCATAGCTAGCGGGGTACAAGAGACCCAGTACTTC. This translates into CASSLIASGVQETQYF.